The clone carrying this TCR beta chain was counted many times. Its target is unknown. Construction of the TCR beta libraries employed iRepertoire HTBI primers in conjunction with Arm-PCR of CDR3 regions. TCRdb recomputed calls from the multiplex PCR reads with MiXCR, one row per CDR3 protein. The sample holds roughly 450,000 distinct CDR3 sequences, 23% seen once. Time point described: persistent/refractory GD, antithyroid drugs over 5 years with positive TRAb. RNA extracted from PBMCs served as the sequencing template. The data belong to a study of regulatory T cells in long-lasting Graves disease. Broader study findings: Sample size was small, which may have lowered accuracy. When disease was persistent, TRBV28, TRBJ1-2 and TRBJ2-5 were the favored segments.

Germline lookup yields CDR1 DFQATT and CDR2 SNEGSKA (reference sequence). The CDR3 is 18 residues long. J lost 6 bases, V lost 2 bases, and 17 bases had no gene match. Here the sequenced sample was peripheral blood mononuclear cells (PBMCs), taken when the disease was refractory, from a patient treated with antithyroid drugs. The source of this sequence is a female donor with Graves disease. This chain connects TRBV20-1 to TRBJ2-5; 11 nucleotides match TRBD2. The CDR3 reads CSARTAGTSGRSWKTQYF. Here the CDR3 DNA reads TGCAGTGCTAGAACTGCCGGGACTAGCGGACGATCATGGAAGACCCAGTACTTC.